Presented here are 16 T cell receptor beta chains from one specimen sequenced in a study of blood T cell repertoires in COVID-19. Assay: immunoSEQ multiplex PCR; the TCRdb copy retains only in-frame clones and omits some. The table includes fewer than 100,000 clones, roughly nine tenths detected once. Sample: peripheral blood. These receptors were taken from an elderly man in a cohort sampled during active COVID-19.

This clone turned up a few times. The chain combines TRBV7-9 with TRBJ2-7; D is undetermined. V was pared by 4 bases and J by 1 base, with 8 bases between. CDR3 length: 13 residues. Germline assignment: CDR1 SEHNR and CDR2 FQNEAQ (reference sequence). The CDR3 region has the DNA TGTGCCAGCAGCTCCCCGGGTTCCTACGAGCAGTACGTC. As protein: CASSSPGSYEQYV.

J is TRBJ1-2 and V is TRBV5-6, with 7 nucleotides matching TRBD1. Germline loops: CDR1 SGHDT, CDR2 YYEEEE. This CDR3 region has 13 residues. J lost 7 bases, V lost 4 bases, and 7 bases had no gene match. CDR3 sequence: CASSPATGFGYTF. The DNA of the CDR3 is TGTGCCAGCAGCCCCGCGACAGGGTTTGGCTACACCTTC.

DNA of the CDR3: TGTGCCAGCAGCTTGGTAGCGGGGTCCTACAATGAGCAGTTCTTC. This gives the protein CASSLVAGSYNEQFF. The chain carries TRBV5-4 and TRBJ2-1; 8 nucleotides align to TRBD2. There are 15 residues in the CDR3. J was trimmed by 1 base and V by 0 bases; bases with no gene match: 0. The germline V gene has CDR1 SGHNT and CDR2 YYREEE (reference sequence). The variable domain in full, completed from reference TRBV5-4 and TRBJ2-1, reads ETGVTQSPTHLIKTRGQQVTLRCSSQSGHNTVSWYQQALGQGPQFIFQYYREEENGRGNFPPRFSGLQFPNYSSELNVNALELDDSALYLCASSLVAGSYNEQFFGPGTRLTVL.

The chain is built from TRBV5-4 and TRBJ1-5; D gene uncertain. Germline V gene data show CDR1 as SGHNT and CDR2 as YYREEE (reference sequence). The CDR3 covers 14 residues. V lost 4 bases and J 4 bases, leaving 12 bases between the germline ends. The DNA for the CDR3 is TGTGCCAGCAGCGTCGGCCCACAGAATCAGCCCCAGCATTTT. Translation gives CASSVGPQNQPQHF.

The rearrangement joins TRBV13 to TRBJ1-6, with 8 bases aligning to TRBD1. The CDR3 is 15 residues long. V lost 5 bases to trimming and J lost 4 bases; unmatched junction nucleotides: 4. The germline V gene has CDR1 PRHDT and CDR2 FYEKMQ (reference sequence). Here the CDR3 DNA reads TGTGCCAGCAGCGACAGGGGAGATTATAATTCACCCCTCCACTTT. Translating it yields CASSDRGDYNSPLHF. The full variable domain, in which reference TRBV13 and TRBJ1-6 provide the parts outside the CDR3, is AAGVIQSPRHLIKEKRETATLKCYPIPRHDTVYWYQQGPGQDPQFLISFYEKMQSDKGSIPDRFSAQQFSDYHSELNMSSLELGDSALYFCASSDRGDYNSPLHFGNGTRLTVT.

The rearrangement uses TRBV7-2 and TRBJ2-7; D perhaps matches TRBD2 (6 bases). V was shortened by 6 bases and J by 1 base, with 10 bases between the two germline ends. In germline, CDR1 is SGHTA, CDR2 FQGNSA. The CDR3 is 13 amino acids. The CDR3 reads CASRPAGSYEQYF. The CDR3 DNA reads TGTGCCAGCAGGCCGGCGGGGTCCTACGAGCAGTACTTC.

The V gene is TRBV3-1 (or the pseudogene TRBV3-2), the J gene TRBJ1-2; D is ambiguous. Germline V gene lookup returns CDR1 LGHDT and CDR2 YNNKEL (reference sequence). This CDR3 region has 14 residues. Trimming left V 3 bases short and J 1 base short, with 9 bases between. CDR3 region: CASSHSDNNYGYTF. CDR3 coding DNA: TGTGCCAGCAGCCATTCAGATAATAACTATGGCTACACCTTC.

J is TRBJ2-1 and V is TRBV12-3 or TRBV12-4; weak D call: TRBD2 (6 bases). Trimming removed 4 bases from V and 9 bases from J, with 10 bases in between. This CDR3 has 12 amino acids. The CDR3 region is CASSSGTSEQFF. The DNA for the CDR3 is TGTGCCAGCAGTTCCGGGACTTCTGAGCAGTTCTTC.

The V call is TRBV10-3, the J call TRBJ2-7, with D unclear. This CDR3 is built from 13 residues. Germline V lookup: CDR1 ENHRY, CDR2 SYGVKD. V dropped 6 bases and J dropped 3 bases, with 12 bases sitting between them. In DNA, the CDR3 is TGTGCCATCAGGGGTGCGTCTAGCTACGAGCAGTACGTC. Protein sequence: CAIRGASSYEQYV.

The chain couples TRBV7-2 to TRBJ2-7, with 9 bases fitting TRBD1. V was pared by 8 bases and J by 2 bases, with 7 bases of the junction left unmatched. In germline, CDR1 is SGHTA, CDR2 FQGNSA. The CDR3 runs to 14 residues. For the CDR3, the DNA is TGTGCCAGCCGCCAGGGACAGGGACCCTACGAGCAGTACTTC. The encoded protein is CASRQGQGPYEQYF.

This rearrangement joins TRBV4-1 to TRBJ2-7; maybe TRBD1 (6 bases). The CDR3 sequence is 15 residues long. V was cut by 1 base and J by 2 bases, with 12 bases left in between. Germline-derived CDR1 and CDR2 are MGHRA and YSYEKL. Here the CDR3 DNA reads TGCGCCAGCAGCCAAGGACAGGACAAGACCTACGAGCAGTACTTC. Its protein product is CASSQGQDKTYEQYF.

The genes are TRBV5-1 and TRBJ2-7, with 7 positions matching TRBD2. CDR3 length: 15 residues. Trimming took 0 bases from V and 4 from J; bases not matched to a gene: 7. Germline-derived CDR1 and CDR2 are SGHRS and YFSETQ. The CDR3 DNA reads TGCGCCAGCAGCTTGGGGACGGGAGGTGGGTACGAGCAGTACGTC. This translates into CASSLGTGGGYEQYV.

This clone was detected only once. CDR3 nucleotides: TGTGCCAGCAGCTTTACGGAGGCAGATACGCAGTATTTT. Protein sequence: CASSFTEADTQYF. The chain carries TRBV3-1 (or the pseudogene TRBV3-2) and TRBJ2-3, with D tentatively TRBD2 (5 bases). The CDR3 totals 13 residues. CDR1 LGHDT and CDR2 YNNKEL come from the germline V gene (reference sequence). V lost 5 bases to trimming and J lost 4 bases, with 10 bases between them.

The chain carries TRBV27 and TRBJ2-7; D might be TRBD1 (6 bases). Germline CDR1 reads MNHEY; CDR2 reads SMNVEV (reference sequence). Trimming cost V 6 bases and J 4 bases, with 19 bases left between them. The CDR3 has 15 amino acids. CDR3 bases: TGTGCCAGCAGGGCTCATGCGCAGGGGAAGTACGAGCAGTACTTC. Amino acids: CASRAHAQGKYEQYF.

A single count supports this clone. The V gene is TRBV6-5, the J gene TRBJ2-1; a weak D match, TRBD1 (5 bases). The CDR3 has 13 residues. Germline lookup yields CDR1 MNHEY and CDR2 SVGAGI. With 4 bases removed from V and 4 bases from J, the gap between germline ends came to 8 bases. The CDR3 loop reads CASSSGFYNEQFF. The DNA for the CDR3 is TGTGCCAGCAGTTCAGGGTTTTACAATGAGCAGTTCTTC.

The V gene is TRBV12-3 or TRBV12-4, the J gene TRBJ2-5, with D possibly matching TRBD2 (6 bases). Deletions cut 3 bases from V and 5 bases from J, with 10 bases between. The CDR3 loop spans 13 amino acids. The CDR3 reads CASSFTGVETQYF. The CDR3, as DNA: TGTGCCAGCAGTTTCACGGGGGTTGAGACCCAGTACTTC.